Each of the 25 T cell receptor beta chains below was sequenced from the same sample in a study of long-term antiretroviral therapy in people with HIV. The libraries were made with immunoSEQ v3.0 at survey level. Generated by immunoSEQ multiplex PCR, the TCRdb table keeps only in-frame clones and is missing some. The sample has about 12,000 clones; roughly 80% are singletons. Here the sequenced sample was unsorted PBMCs, taken 0.5 years before starting antiretroviral therapy. The receptors shown here come from a woman between 40 and 55 years old with HIV.

The V and J genes are TRBV9 and TRBJ1-3; no clear D gene. CDR3 length: 15 amino acids. V was trimmed by 0 bases and J by 9 bases, leaving 16 bases between them. CDR1 and CDR2 (germline): SGDLS, YYNGEE. Here the CDR3 DNA reads TGTGCCAGCAGCGTAGCCCCTTTGCAAGAAAGCACCATATATTTT. Amino acid sequence: CASSVAPLQESTIYF.

The rearrangement uses TRBV29-1 and TRBJ2-7; 9 bases align to TRBD2. Per the germline V gene, CDR1 is SQVTM and CDR2 is ANQGSEA. J was trimmed by 3 bases and V by 6 bases; bases with no gene match: 9. This CDR3 has 14 residues. The DNA for the CDR3 is TGCAGCGTCGTCCCGGGACTAGCAAGCTACGAGCAGTACTTC. Its protein is CSVVPGLASYEQYF.

V usage is TRBV6-1 and J usage is TRBJ2-7; tentative D call: TRBD2 (6 bases). Trimming removed 2 bases at V and 3 bases at J, with 17 bases between. The CDR3 sequence is 16 residues long. Germline values: CDR1 MNHNS, CDR2 SASEGT. CDR3 nucleotide sequence: TGTGCCAGCAGTGAATTGGTCACTAGCCCATACTACGAGCAGTACTTC. Amino acid sequence: CASSELVTSPYYEQYF.

The chain joins TRBV5-1 to TRBJ2-7; the match to TRBD1 covers 9 bases. The ends lost 1 base at V and 3 bases at J; junction bases unmatched: 5. The CDR3 spans 15 residues. Germline CDR1 and CDR2: SGHRS and YFSETQ. CDR3 protein: CASSLTGGGFYEQYF. The CDR3 nucleotides are TGCGCCAGCAGCTTGACAGGGGGCGGATTCTACGAGCAGTACTTC.

DNA for the CDR3: TGTGCCAGCAGCTTAACTAGCGGGGGGGAGACCCAGTACTTC. Its protein is CASSLTSGGETQYF. This sequence joins TRBV7-9 and TRBJ2-5, with TRBD2 matching 12 bases. Germline loops: CDR1 SEHNR, CDR2 FQNEAQ (reference sequence). This CDR3 comprises 14 residues. V shed 2 bases, J shed 5 bases, and the junction held 0 bases outside the gene matches.

This rearrangement joins TRBV15 to TRBJ2-1, with D possibly being TRBD1 or TRBD2 (6 bases each). Germline values: CDR1 LNHNV, CDR2 YYDKDF (reference sequence). This CDR3 has 13 amino acids. Trimming removed 1 base from V and 8 bases from J, with 9 bases in between. CDR3 protein: CATSRAGGDEQFF. In DNA form, the CDR3 reads TGTGCCACCAGCAGAGCCGGGGGCGATGAGCAGTTCTTC.

This clone has just a few counts. The chain is built from TRBV4-1 and TRBJ2-1; 8 nucleotides line up with TRBD2. This CDR3 region has 18 residues. Germline assignment: CDR1 MGHRA and CDR2 YSYEKL. J gave up 9 bases and V 2 bases, and 18 bases lay outside the gene matches. The CDR3 DNA reads TGCGCCAGCAGCCAACTCGACAGACCCGGGACTAGGACGATTGAGCAGTTCTTC. Amino acids: CASSQLDRPGTRTIEQFF.

The chain uses TRBV9 and TRBJ2-1, with TRBD2 matching 8 bases. With 4 bases clipped from V and 10 bases from J, the junction kept 10 bases outside the gene matches. Germline lookup yields CDR1 SGDLS and CDR2 YYNGEE. The CDR3 has 14 residues. The CDR3 bases are TGTGCCAGCAGCCCTGGCGGGGGGAGGCACGAGCAGTTCTTC. It encodes CASSPGGGRHEQFF. Using reference TRBV9 and TRBJ2-1 for the parts outside the CDR3, the full variable domain is DSGVTQTPKHLITATGQRVTLRCSPRSGDLSVYWYQQSLDQGLQFLIQYYNGEERAKGNILERFSAQQFPDLHSELNLSSLELGDSALYFCASSPGGGRHEQFFGPGTRLTVL.

The rearrangement joins TRBV6-5 to TRBJ1-5; TRBD1 matches at 8 bases. Germline CDR1 is MNHEY and CDR2 is SVGAGI. Trimming removed 6 bases from V and 2 bases from J; junction bases left unmatched: 6. The CDR3 is made up of 15 amino acids. The CDR3 sequence: CASRPPGQGNQPQHF. Written as DNA, the CDR3 is TGTGCCAGCAGACCTCCGGGACAGGGCAATCAGCCCCAGCATTTT.

The chain uses TRBV11-2 and TRBJ2-3, with D possibly matching TRBD1 (6 bases). CDR3 length: 16 residues. Germline CDR1 SGHAT, CDR2 FQNNGV. Trimming stripped 3 bases from V and 1 base from J, with 14 bases between. The CDR3 DNA reads TGTGCCAGCAGCTTTGGGGGCGAAAGGGGCACAGATACGCAGTATTTT. This codes for CASSFGGERGTDTQYF.

The V call is TRBV5-1, the J call TRBJ2-3; TRBD2 matches 7 bases. CDR3 length: 15 residues. The V and J ends lost 2 bases and 1 base, in that order; junction bases with no gene match: 4. Germline lookup yields CDR1 SGHRS and CDR2 YFSETQ. CDR3 residues: CASSFSGGGTDTQYF. CDR3 nucleotides: TGCGCCAGCAGCTTCTCGGGGGGAGGCACAGATACGCAGTATTTT.

The chain links TRBV4-2 to TRBJ1-1; TRBD1 matches at 7 bases. The germline gives CDR1 LGHNA, CDR2 YNFKEQ. This CDR3 has 15 amino acids. The junction had 5 bases not matched to a gene; V was cut back by 1 base and J by 3 bases. The CDR3 protein is CASSQVRGPHTEAFF. CDR3 nucleotides: TGTGCCAGCAGCCAAGTAAGGGGGCCCCACACTGAAGCTTTCTTT.

V is TRBV2 and J is TRBJ1-2, with TRBD1 identical over 7 bases. Germline CDR1 and CDR2: SNHLY and FYNNEI. This CDR3 has 15 amino acids. V trimming: 5 bases; J trimming: 0 bases; junction bases outside the gene matches: 6. CDR3 protein: CASSKQGLPNYGYTF. The CDR3 DNA reads TGTGCCAGCAGTAAACAGGGGCTGCCTAACTATGGCTACACCTTC.

The chain has TRBV19 and TRBJ1-2; D gene unclear. CDR1 and CDR2 from the germline V gene are LNHDA and SQIVND (reference sequence). Trimming pared 3 bases from V and 9 bases from J, leaving 14 bases between. The CDR3 sequence is 13 residues long. Here the CDR3 reads CASSILGSASYTF. The DNA for the CDR3 is TGTGCCAGTAGTATCTTGGGAAGCGCCAGCTACACCTTC. Combining the CDR3 with reference TRBV19 and TRBJ1-2 gives the whole variable domain DGGITQSPKYLFRKEGQNVTLSCEQNLNHDAMYWYRQDPGQGLRLIYYSQIVNDFQKGDIAEGYSVSREKKESFPLTVTSAQKNPTAFYLCASSILGSASYTFGSGTRLTVV.

This rearrangement joins TRBV6-6 to TRBJ1-6; no clear D. The CDR3 consists of 16 residues. Trimming pared 6 bases from V and 6 bases from J, leaving 18 bases between. The germline V gene has CDR1 MNHNY and CDR2 SVGAGI (reference sequence). The CDR3 is CASRTTSGHVNSPLHF. The CDR3 nucleotides read TGTGCCAGCAGGACCACGTCGGGTCACGTTAATTCACCCCTCCACTTT.

This rearrangement joins TRBV7-2 to TRBJ2-7; possible D gene TRBD1, 6 bases. V lost 6 bases to trimming and J lost 12 bases, with 21 bases between them. The CDR3 runs to 13 residues. Germline V gene data show CDR1 as SGHTA and CDR2 as FQGNSA. CDR3 sequence: CASRVKAGGRAYF. Written as DNA, the CDR3 is TGTGCCAGCAGAGTCAAGGCTGGGGGCCGGGCGTACTTC.

J is TRBJ1-1 and V is TRBV27; D is possibly TRBD1 (5 bases). V lost 0 bases to trimming and J lost 4 bases, with 6 bases between them. The germline gives CDR1 MNHEY, CDR2 SMNVEV (reference sequence). CDR3 size: 13 residues. The CDR3 DNA sequence: TGTGCCAGCAGTTTATCAGGGGTCACTGAAGCTTTCTTT. Translating gives CASSLSGVTEAFF.

The rearrangement links TRBV9 to TRBJ1-2; 7 bases align to TRBD1. The germline V gene encodes CDR1 SGDLS and CDR2 YYNGEE. The CDR3 consists of 11 residues. V was pared by 0 bases and J by 13 bases, with 3 bases of the junction left unmatched. CDR3 region: CASSVVGGLTF. CDR3 DNA: TGTGCCAGCAGCGTAGTAGGGGGCCTCACCTTC.

The chain combines TRBV7-9 with TRBJ2-7, with D hard to call. V was shortened by 2 bases and J by 0 bases, with 5 bases between the two germline ends. This CDR3 region has 13 residues. The germline CDR1 and CDR2 sequences are SEHNR and FQNEAQ (reference sequence). The CDR3 loop is CASSLMGSYEQYF. The CDR3 DNA sequence: TGTGCCAGCAGCTTAATGGGCTCCTACGAGCAGTACTTC.

The chain recombines TRBV7-7 with TRBJ1-1; D gene unclear. V was cut by 0 bases and J by 5 bases, with 7 bases left in between. The length of the CDR3 is 13 residues. Germline V lookup: CDR1 SSHAT, CDR2 FNYEAQ (reference sequence). In DNA form, the CDR3 reads TGTGCCAGCAGCTTAGCGCTGGGGACTGAAGCTTTCTTT. Its translation: CASSLALGTEAFF.

The chain links TRBV6-5 to TRBJ2-1, with TRBD1 matching over 12 bases. Germline V gene lookup returns CDR1 MNHEY and CDR2 SVGAGI. The CDR3 has 15 residues. V was clipped by 5 bases and J by 8 bases; unmatched bases: 7. In nucleotides, the CDR3 is TGTGCCAGCAGTACCGGGACAGGGGGCTGGGATGAGCAGTTCTTC. The encoded protein is CASSTGTGGWDEQFF.

With regard to this clone: The germline gene is not matched at one end of the junction; a read error may be the cause. The identical CDR3 is also encoded by other nucleotide sequences in the sample. This CDR3 is CASSLDSFYGYTF. DNA for the CDR3: TGTGCTAGCAGCTTAGACAGCTTCTATGGCTACACCTTC. This chain uses TRBV7-9 with TRBJ1-2; possible D gene TRBD1, 5 bases. This CDR3 has 13 residues. CDR1 is SEHNR and CDR2 is FQNEAQ in the germline V gene (reference sequence).

The chain employs TRBV27 and TRBJ1-5; no reliable D call. Per the germline V gene, CDR1 is MNHEY and CDR2 is SMNVEV (reference sequence). V lost 4 bases to trimming and J lost 0 bases, with 10 bases between them. The CDR3 has 15 residues. CDR3 residues: CASSSRTYSNQPQHF. CDR3 sequence (DNA): TGTGCCAGCAGTTCAAGAACGTATAGCAATCAGCCCCAGCATTTT.

This clone came up a few times. The chain employs TRBV30 and TRBJ2-6; D is ambiguous. From germline, CDR1 is GTSNPN and CDR2 SVGIG (reference sequence). The CDR3 runs to 13 residues. Trimming removed 8 bases at V and 0 bases at J, with 8 bases between. CDR3 loop: CAGAGSGANVLTF. The CDR3 DNA follows: TGTGCCGGCGCAGGCTCTGGGGCCAACGTCCTGACTTTC.

CDR3 coding DNA: TGTGCCAGCTCACCACCGGCACGGGAGGGCTACACCTTC. This gives the protein CASSPPAREGYTF. The J gene is TRBJ1-2, the V gene TRBV18; D is uncertain. Germline CDR1 KGHSH, CDR2 LQKENI. V was clipped by 0 bases and J by 8 bases, with 10 bases between them. The CDR3 consists of 13 residues.